Sequencing of this T cell receptor (beta chain) was carried out in a study of cytomegalovirus exposure and HLA in healthy donors. General study points: Per a prior analysis, the majority of TCR beta V segments were productive roughly 87% or roughly 30% of the time.

J lost 2 bases, V lost 1 base, and 2 bases had no gene match. From germline, CDR1 is SGHVS and CDR2 FQNEAQ. The CDR3 extends over 16 amino acids. The PCR had 60 Vbeta and 13 Jbeta primers. The protocol was immunoSEQ multiplex PCR, while the TCRdb copy is restricted to in-frame clones and leaves out a portion. The sample holds about 90,000 clones, about three fifths seen once. This clone was detected a few times. What it recognizes is unknown. The TCR originated in a man aged 25 to 40 in good health and CMV-seronegative. Sequencing was carried out using PBMCs. The rearrangement joins TRBV7-8 to TRBJ2-6, with 7 positions matching TRBD2. The DNA of the CDR3 is TGTGCCAGCAGCTTAGGGGGAGGGGCTGGGGCCAACGTCCTGACTTTC. Translated, it gives CASSLGGGAGANVLTF.